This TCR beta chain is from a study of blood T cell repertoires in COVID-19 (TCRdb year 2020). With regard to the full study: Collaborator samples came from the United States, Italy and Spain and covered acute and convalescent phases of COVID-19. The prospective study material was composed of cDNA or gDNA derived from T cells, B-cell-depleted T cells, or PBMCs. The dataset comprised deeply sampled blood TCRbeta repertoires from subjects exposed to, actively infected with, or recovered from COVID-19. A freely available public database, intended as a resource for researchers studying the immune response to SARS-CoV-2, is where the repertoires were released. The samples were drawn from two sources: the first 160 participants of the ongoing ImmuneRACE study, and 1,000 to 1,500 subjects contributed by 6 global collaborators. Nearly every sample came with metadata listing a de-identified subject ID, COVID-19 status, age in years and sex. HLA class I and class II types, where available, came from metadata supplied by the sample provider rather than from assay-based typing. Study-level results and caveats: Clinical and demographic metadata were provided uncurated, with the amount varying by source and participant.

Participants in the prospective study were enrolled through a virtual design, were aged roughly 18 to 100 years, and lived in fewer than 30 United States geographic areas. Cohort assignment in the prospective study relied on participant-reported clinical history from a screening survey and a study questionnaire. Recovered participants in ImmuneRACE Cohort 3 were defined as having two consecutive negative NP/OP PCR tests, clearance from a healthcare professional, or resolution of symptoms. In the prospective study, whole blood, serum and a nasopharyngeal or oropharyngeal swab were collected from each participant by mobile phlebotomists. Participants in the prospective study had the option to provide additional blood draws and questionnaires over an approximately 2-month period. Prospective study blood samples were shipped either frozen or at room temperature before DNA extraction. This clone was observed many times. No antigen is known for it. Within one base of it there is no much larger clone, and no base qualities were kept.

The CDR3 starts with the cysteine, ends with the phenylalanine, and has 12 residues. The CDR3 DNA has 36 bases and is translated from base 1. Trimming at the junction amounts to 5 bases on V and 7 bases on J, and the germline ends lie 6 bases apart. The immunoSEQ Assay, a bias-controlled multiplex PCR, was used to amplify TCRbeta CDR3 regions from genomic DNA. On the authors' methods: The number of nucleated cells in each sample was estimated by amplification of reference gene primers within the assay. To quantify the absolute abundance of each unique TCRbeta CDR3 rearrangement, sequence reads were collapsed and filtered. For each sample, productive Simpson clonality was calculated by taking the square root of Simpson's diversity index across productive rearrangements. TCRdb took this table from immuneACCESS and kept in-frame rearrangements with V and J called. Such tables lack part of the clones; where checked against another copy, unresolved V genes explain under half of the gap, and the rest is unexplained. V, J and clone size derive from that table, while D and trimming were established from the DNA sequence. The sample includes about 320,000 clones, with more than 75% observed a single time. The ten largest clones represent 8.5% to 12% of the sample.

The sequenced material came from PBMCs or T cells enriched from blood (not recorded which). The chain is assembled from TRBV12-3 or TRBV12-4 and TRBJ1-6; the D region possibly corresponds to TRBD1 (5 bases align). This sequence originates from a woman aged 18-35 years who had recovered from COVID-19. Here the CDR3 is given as CASSGGNSPLHF. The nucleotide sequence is TGTGCCAGCAGTGGGGGGAATTCACCCCTCCACTTT.